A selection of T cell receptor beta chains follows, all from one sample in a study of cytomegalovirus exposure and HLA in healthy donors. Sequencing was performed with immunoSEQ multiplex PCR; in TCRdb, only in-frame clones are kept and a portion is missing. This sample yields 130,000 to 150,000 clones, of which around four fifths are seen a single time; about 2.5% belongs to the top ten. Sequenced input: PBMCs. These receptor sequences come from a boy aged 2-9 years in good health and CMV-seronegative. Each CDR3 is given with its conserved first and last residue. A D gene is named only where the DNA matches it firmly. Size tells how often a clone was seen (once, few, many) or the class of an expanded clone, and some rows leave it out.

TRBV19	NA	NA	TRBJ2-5	CASGSGTQYF	TGTGCCAGCGGTTCGGGGACCCAGTACTTC
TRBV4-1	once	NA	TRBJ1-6	CASSQTDNYNSPLHF	TGCGCCAGCAGCCAGACAGATAACTATAATTCACCCCTCCACTTT
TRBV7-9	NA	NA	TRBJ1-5	CSSSSSGRVNQPQHF	TGTTCCAGCAGCTCAAGCGGTCGGGTCAATCAGCCCCAGCATTTT
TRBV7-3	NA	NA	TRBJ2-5	CASSLRPSSGETQYF	TGTGCCAGCAGCTTAAGGCCGTCTTCGGGGGAGACCCAGTACTTC
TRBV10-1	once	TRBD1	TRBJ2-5	CASTWDRGQETQYF	TGCGCCAGCACGTGGGACAGGGGACAAGAGACCCAGTACTTC
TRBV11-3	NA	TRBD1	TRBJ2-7	CASSPRGTGTYEQYF	TGTGCCAGCAGCCCGAGAGGGACAGGGACCTACGAGCAGTACTTC
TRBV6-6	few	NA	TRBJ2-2	CASRGANTGELFF	TGTGCGAGCAGAGGGGCAAACACCGGGGAGCTGTTTTTT
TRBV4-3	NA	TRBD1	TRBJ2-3	CASSQDRGYRTDTQYF	TGCGCCAGCAGCCAGGACAGGGGTTATCGAACAGATACGCAGTATTTT
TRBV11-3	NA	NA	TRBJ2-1	CASSLGVAGEQFF	TGTGCCAGCAGCTTAGGGGTCGCAGGGGAGCAGTTCTTC
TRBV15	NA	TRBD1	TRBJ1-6	CATSGRTGRVYNSPLHF	TGTGCCACCAGCGGACGGACAGGGAGGGTCTATAATTCACCCCTCCACTTT
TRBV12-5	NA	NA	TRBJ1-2	CASGQSNYGYTF	TGTGCTAGTGGACAGTCTAACTATGGCTACACCTTC
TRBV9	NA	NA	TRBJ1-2	CASGRGNYGYTF	TGTGCCAGCGGGCGAGGGAACTATGGCTACACCTTC
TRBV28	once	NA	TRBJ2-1	CASSLVRTGMLAGNIEQFF	TGTGCCAGCAGTTTAGTACGGACAGGGATGCTAGCGGGAAATATTGAGCAGTTCTTC
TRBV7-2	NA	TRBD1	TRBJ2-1	CASSGQGRGHNEQFF	TGTGCCAGCAGCGGACAGGGGAGAGGTCACAATGAGCAGTTCTTC
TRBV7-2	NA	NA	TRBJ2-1	CASSSSGSIYNEQFF	TGTGCCAGCAGCTCTAGTGGTAGCATCTACAATGAGCAGTTCTTC